The rows below give T cell receptor beta chains drawn from one sample of a study of blood T cell repertoires in COVID-19. Clones were sequenced by immunoSEQ multiplex PCR, and TCRdb holds only the in-frame ones, with some missing. The sample comprises 75,000 to 85,000 clones, roughly 78% of which are singletons, and 7.4% rests with the top ten. The sequencing sample was made of peripheral blood. The receptors shown here come from a human donor in a cohort sampled during active COVID-19. Each CDR3 is given with its conserved first and last residue.

J	V	CDR3
TRBJ2-7	TRBV7-8	CASSAAGTGSYEQYF
TRBJ1-2	TRBV14	CASSQAGAGAYGYTF
TRBJ2-7	TRBV18	CASSPLLAGTYEQYF
TRBJ1-2	TRBV6-5	CASSYSRDDGYTF
TRBJ1-3	TRBV6-5	CASSYSRSSGNTIYF
TRBJ2-7	TRBV6-1	CASSELREQYF
TRBJ1-2	TRBV7-9	CASSFDNFRGYTF
TRBJ2-7	TRBV7-9	CASSRSSLSYEQYF
TRBJ2-7	TRBV4-1	CASRQTERSNEQYF
TRBJ1-2	TRBV7-9	CASSPTDREAYGYTF
TRBJ2-3	TRBV7-3	CASSLFRGATDTQYF
TRBJ2-2	TRBV19	CASRYSGAGGTGELFF
TRBJ2-7	TRBV11-1	CASSLDRRTYEQYF
TRBJ2-1	TRBV7-2	CASLGGSGGSSYNEQFF
TRBJ2-7	TRBV7-7	CASSLTLGGNEQYF
TRBJ1-1	TRBV5-4	CASSLSLGNTEAFF
TRBJ1-1	TRBV7-3	CASSSSGGTEAFF
TRBJ1-5	TRBV18	CASSPQGQANQPQHF
TRBJ2-2	TRBV18	CASSPRQGNTGELFF
TRBJ1-2	TRBV9	CASSVVAGDGYTF
TRBJ2-7	TRBV4-2	CASSPTDDRGWIYEQYF
TRBJ1-5	TRBV7-8	CASSLDLGQPQHF
TRBJ1-5	TRBV6-1	CASSDLGVQPQHF
TRBJ1-2	TRBV20-1	CSASSSYGYTF
TRBJ2-7	TRBV7-8	CASSPVEQGPTYEQYF
TRBJ1-4	TRBV5-6	CASSLVTETNEKLFF
TRBJ2-3	TRBV2	CASSGQGASTDTQYF
TRBJ1-3	TRBV19	CASRHPGVIGNTIYF
TRBJ2-3	TRBV7-9	CASSRAGDTKTQYF
TRBJ2-7	TRBV10-3	CAISRQIEQYF
TRBJ1-6	TRBV7-2	CASSLARDNSPLHF
TRBJ2-1	TRBV30	CAWRRGDRDSNEQFF
TRBJ1-3	TRBV5-1	CASSSGLGNTIYF
TRBJ2-5	TRBV5-4	CASSLAYNKETQYF
TRBJ2-3	TRBV4-1	CASSKSGRGSTDTQYF
TRBJ2-1	TRBV11-3	CASSLGDLESKQFF
TRBJ1-3	TRBV4-3	CASSQRQGANGNTIYF
TRBJ1-6	TRBV2	CAGGLRGKNSPLHF
TRBJ2-1	TRBV29-1	CSGIPGGNSYNEQFF